This T cell receptor (beta chain) was captured in a study of control samples from healthy donors and cancer patients. V gave up 0 bases and J gave up 5 bases, with 8 bases separating them. The CDR3 consists of 14 residues. Germline CDR1 SGDLS, CDR2 YYNGEE. Using immunoSEQ multiplex PCR, the repertoire was profiled, and TCRdb retains in-frame clones only, with some absent. The sample shows 140,000 or so clones, around 90% of them seen only once. For this clone: At the DNA level, this CDR3 is encoded by other sequences in the same sample as well.

The sequence was collected from a man aged 25-40 years in good health. The V and J genes are TRBV9 and TRBJ2-2; maybe TRBD2 (6 bases). The sample taken for sequencing was blood. The CDR3 region is CASSVGGGTGELFF. CDR3 nucleotides: TGTGCCAGCAGCGTAGGGGGAGGTACCGGGGAGCTGTTTTTT.